The rows below give T cell receptor beta chains drawn from one sample of a study of shared clonotypes between healthy human individuals. TCRdb keeps only in-frame clones here, not all; method: immunoSEQ multiplex PCR. This sample has around 1 million clones; approximately 80% occur once, and the top ten carry nearly 1.5%. Sequencing used memory CD4+ T cells sorted from blood. The receptor source for this set is a man in his late teens or twenties in good health. CDR3s include the opening cysteine and the closing phenylalanine or tryptophan. The D gene is left open where the match is weak. Some rows have no size entry. The others give once, few or many, or a class for an expanded clone.

clone size: few
J gene: TRBJ2-3
D gene: NA
V gene: TRBV6-5
CDR3 protein: CASSTRTDSTDTQYF
CDR3 DNA: TGTGCCAGCAGTACCCGGACAGATAGCACAGATACGCAGTATTTT

clone size: NA
J gene: TRBJ1-1
D gene: TRBD1
V gene: TRBV6-4
CDR3 protein: CASRRQGALNTEAFF
CDR3 DNA: TGTGCCAGCAGAAGACAGGGGGCATTGAACACTGAAGCTTTCTTT

clone size: NA
J gene: TRBJ2-3
D gene: TRBD2
V gene: TRBV5-6
CDR3 protein: CASSWGRGDTQYF
CDR3 DNA: TGTGCCAGCAGCTGGGGGAGGGGAGATACGCAGTATTTT

clone size: NA
J gene: TRBJ2-7
D gene: TRBD1
V gene: TRBV5-4
CDR3 protein: CASSYGQGNYEQYF
CDR3 DNA: TGTGCCAGCAGCTATGGACAGGGGAACTACGAGCAGTACTTC

clone size: NA
J gene: TRBJ2-5
D gene: TRBD2
V gene: TRBV7-6
CDR3 protein: CASSPRAASGQETQYF
CDR3 DNA: TGTGCCAGCAGCCCCCGCGCCGCTAGCGGACAAGAGACCCAGTACTTC

clone size: NA
J gene: TRBJ1-1
D gene: NA
V gene: TRBV9
CDR3 protein: CASSAAADTEAFF
CDR3 DNA: TGTGCCAGCAGCGCCGCGGCGGACACTGAAGCTTTCTTT

clone size: once
J gene: TRBJ2-5
D gene: TRBD2
V gene: TRBV7-2
CDR3 protein: CASSLAGVSGSGQETQYF
CDR3 DNA: TGTGCCAGCAGCTTAGCAGGGGTTAGCGGGAGTGGCCAAGAGACCCAGTACTTC

clone size: NA
J gene: TRBJ1-2
D gene: NA
V gene: TRBV19
CDR3 protein: CASSILRLSGYTF
CDR3 DNA: TGTGCCAGTAGTATACTCCGCCTTAGTGGCTACACCTTC

clone size: NA
J gene: TRBJ1-2
D gene: TRBD1
V gene: TRBV11-2
CDR3 protein: CASSFDRASYGYTF
CDR3 DNA: TGTGCCAGCAGCTTCGACAGGGCCTCCTATGGCTACACCTTC

clone size: NA
J gene: TRBJ2-1
D gene: TRBD1
V gene: TRBV10-3
CDR3 protein: CAISGLGQGYNEQFF
CDR3 DNA: TGTGCCATCAGTGGACTCGGACAGGGTTACAATGAGCAGTTCTTC

clone size: NA
J gene: TRBJ2-2
D gene: NA
V gene: TRBV6-1
CDR3 protein: CASSELANTGELFF
CDR3 DNA: TGTGCCAGCAGTGAACTGGCGAACACCGGGGAGCTGTTTTTT

clone size: NA
J gene: TRBJ1-3
D gene: NA
V gene: TRBV28
CDR3 protein: CASSLRPQSGNTIYF
CDR3 DNA: TGTGCCAGCAGTTTGCGACCCCAATCAGGAAACACCATATATTTT

clone size: NA
J gene: TRBJ2-7
D gene: NA
V gene: TRBV7-8
CDR3 protein: CASSLEVVTGNYEQYF
CDR3 DNA: TGTGCCAGCAGCTTAGAAGTCGTGACGGGGAATTACGAGCAGTACTTC

clone size: NA
J gene: TRBJ2-1
D gene: TRBD1
V gene: TRBV6-1
CDR3 protein: CASHDTDRGWEQFF
CDR3 DNA: TGTGCCAGCCACGACACCGACAGGGGATGGGAGCAGTTCTTC

clone size: NA
J gene: TRBJ1-1
D gene: TRBD1
V gene: TRBV28
CDR3 protein: CASSLQGVNTEAFF
CDR3 DNA: TGTGCCAGCAGTTTACAGGGGGTAAACACTGAAGCTTTCTTT

clone size: NA
J gene: TRBJ1-6
D gene: NA
V gene: TRBV4-3
CDR3 protein: CASSHKGSNSPLHF
CDR3 DNA: TGCGCCAGCAGCCATAAGGGGTCCAATTCACCCCTCCACTTT

clone size: NA
J gene: TRBJ1-3
D gene: NA
V gene: TRBV9
CDR3 protein: CASSVRGDAYSGNTIYF
CDR3 DNA: TGTGCCAGCAGCGTAAGAGGGGACGCCTACTCTGGAAACACCATATATTTT

clone size: NA
J gene: TRBJ1-3
D gene: NA
V gene: TRBV30
CDR3 protein: CAWRGGLGSYGNTIYF
CDR3 DNA: TGTGCCTGGAGGGGAGGCCTGGGGAGTTATGGAAACACCATATATTTT

clone size: NA
J gene: TRBJ2-1
D gene: NA
V gene: TRBV10-1
CDR3 protein: CASSPDINNEQFF
CDR3 DNA: TGCGCCAGCAGTCCCGACATAAACAATGAGCAGTTCTTC

clone size: NA
J gene: TRBJ2-5
D gene: NA
V gene: TRBV7-9
CDR3 protein: CASSLSGGRMKTQYF
CDR3 DNA: TGTGCCAGCAGCTTATCCGGGGGGCGAATGAAGACCCAGTACTTC

clone size: NA
J gene: TRBJ2-7
D gene: NA
V gene: TRBV5-6
CDR3 protein: CASSSGHYEQYF
CDR3 DNA: TGTGCCAGCAGCTCGGGACACTACGAGCAGTACTTC

clone size: once
J gene: TRBJ2-1
D gene: NA
V gene: TRBV5-4
CDR3 protein: CASSLVDTNEQFF
CDR3 DNA: TGTGCCAGCAGCTTGGTGGATACTAATGAGCAGTTCTTC